The clone carrying this T cell receptor beta chain was recorded a few times. Its antigen is currently unknown. Based on a CD8+CD4-CCR7+CD45RA+ profile, naive CD8 T cells were sorted. This entry is derived from a study of molecular identifiers for immune sequencing clone quantification. A single record per CDR3 protein comes from TCRdb applying MiXCR to the PCR reads. This sample has tens of thousands of distinct CDR3 sequences, with about a third found just once. Germline loops: CDR1 LGHNA, CDR2 YSLEER. With V trimmed by 1 base and J by 2 bases, 6 bases remained unmatched. CDR3 length: 16 amino acids. General study findings and limits: Highly expanded clone sizes could be underestimated by identical TCR molecules sharing a barcode. The share of molecules held by clones above 20 RNA copies was over 97% in effector cells and under 1% in naive cells. Spike-in Jurkat TCR RNA from a single cell reportedly registered among approximately 900,000 naive cells.

The chain is built from TRBV4-3 and TRBJ2-7; 9 positions agree with TRBD2. What was sequenced was naive CD8+ T cells from blood, with Jurkat cell RNA spiked in. Subset described: FACS-sorted CD8+CD4-CCR7+CD45RA+ naive T cells. This TCR came from a human donor in good health. Some libraries in this study had Jurkat cell RNA spiked in. For the CDR3, the DNA is TGCGCCAGCAGCCAAGGATTCGCGGGAGGGCCCTACGAGCAGTACTTC. Its translation: CASSQGFAGGPYEQYF.